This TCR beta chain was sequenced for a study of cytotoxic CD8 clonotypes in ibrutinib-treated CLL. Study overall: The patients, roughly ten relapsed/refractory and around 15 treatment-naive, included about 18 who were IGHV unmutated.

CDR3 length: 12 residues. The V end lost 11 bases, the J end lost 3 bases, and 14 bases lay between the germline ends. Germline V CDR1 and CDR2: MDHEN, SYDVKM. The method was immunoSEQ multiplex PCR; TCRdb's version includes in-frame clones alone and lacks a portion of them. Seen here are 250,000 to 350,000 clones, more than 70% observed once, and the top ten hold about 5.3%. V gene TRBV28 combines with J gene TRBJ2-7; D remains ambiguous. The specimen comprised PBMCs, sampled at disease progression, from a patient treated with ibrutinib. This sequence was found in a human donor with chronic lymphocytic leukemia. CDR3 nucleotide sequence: TGTGCCCAGCCCGACCGTGACTACGAGCAGTACTTC. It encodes CAQPDRDYEQYF. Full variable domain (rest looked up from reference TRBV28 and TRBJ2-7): DVKVTQSSRYLVKRTGEKVFLECVQDMDHENMFWYRQDPGLGLRLIYFSYDVKMKEKGDIPEGYSVSREKKERFSLILESASTNQTSMYLCAQPDRDYEQYFGPGTRLTVT.